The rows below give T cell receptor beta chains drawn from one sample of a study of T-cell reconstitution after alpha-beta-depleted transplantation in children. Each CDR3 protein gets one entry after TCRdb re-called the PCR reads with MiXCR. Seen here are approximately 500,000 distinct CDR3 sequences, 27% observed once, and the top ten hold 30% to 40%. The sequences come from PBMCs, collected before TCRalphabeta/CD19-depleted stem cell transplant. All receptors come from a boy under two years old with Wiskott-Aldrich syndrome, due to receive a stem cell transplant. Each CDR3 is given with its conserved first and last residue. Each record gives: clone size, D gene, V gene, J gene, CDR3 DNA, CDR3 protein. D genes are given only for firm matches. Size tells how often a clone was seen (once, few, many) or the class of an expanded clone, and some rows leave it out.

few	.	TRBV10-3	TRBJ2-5	TGTGCCATCAGTGACAGGGAAGAGACCCAGTACTTC	CAISDREETQYF
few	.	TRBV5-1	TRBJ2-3	TGCGCCAGCTCAGGATCCTCTAGCACAGATACGCAGTATTTT	CASSGSSSTDTQYF
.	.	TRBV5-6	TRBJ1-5	TGTGCCAGCAGCCGGAGACGGGACCCCAATCAGCCCCAGCATTTT	CASSRRRDPNQPQHF
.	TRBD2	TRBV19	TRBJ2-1	TGTGCCAGTATAACGGGAGGGTGCTCCTACAATGAGCAGTTCTTC	CASITGGCSYNEQFF
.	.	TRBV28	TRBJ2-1	TGTGCCACCAAGGACAACTACAATGAGCAGTTCTTC	CATKDNYNEQFF
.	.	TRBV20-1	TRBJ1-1	TGCAGTGCTAGAGATATAGGACGGCCCCTGAACACTGAAGCTTTCTTT	CSARDIGRPLNTEAFF
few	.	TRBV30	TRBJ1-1	TGTGCCTACCAGAGGGACACCAACCGCGAAGCTTTCTTT	CAYQRDTNREAFF
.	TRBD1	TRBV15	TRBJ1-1	TGTGCCACCAGCAGGGCCACAGGGGTCGGGGGCACTGAAGCTTTCTTT	CATSRATGVGGTEAFF
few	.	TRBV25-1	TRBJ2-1	TGTGCCACCAGTCAGTGGAGCTACAATGAGCAGTTCTTC	CATSQWSYNEQFF
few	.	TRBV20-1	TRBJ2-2	TGCAGTGCTAGAGGGGGGGTTTCCGGGGAGCTGTTTTTT	CSARGGVSGELFF
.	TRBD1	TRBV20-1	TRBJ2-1	TGCAGTGCGAGAGATCCCCGGCAGGGGGCTTACAATGAGCAGTTCTTC	CSARDPRQGAYNEQFF
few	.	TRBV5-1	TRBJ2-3	TGCGCCAGCAGCTTGATAGAGGGAGTCCATACGCAGTATTTT	CASSLIEGVHTQYF
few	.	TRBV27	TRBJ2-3	TGTGCCAGCAGTTCCATCGGGGGTACAGATACGCAGTATTTT	CASSSIGGTDTQYF
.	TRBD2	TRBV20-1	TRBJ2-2	TGCAGTGCTAGAGCCCTAGCGGGCGGGGAGCTGTTTTTT	CSARALAGGELFF